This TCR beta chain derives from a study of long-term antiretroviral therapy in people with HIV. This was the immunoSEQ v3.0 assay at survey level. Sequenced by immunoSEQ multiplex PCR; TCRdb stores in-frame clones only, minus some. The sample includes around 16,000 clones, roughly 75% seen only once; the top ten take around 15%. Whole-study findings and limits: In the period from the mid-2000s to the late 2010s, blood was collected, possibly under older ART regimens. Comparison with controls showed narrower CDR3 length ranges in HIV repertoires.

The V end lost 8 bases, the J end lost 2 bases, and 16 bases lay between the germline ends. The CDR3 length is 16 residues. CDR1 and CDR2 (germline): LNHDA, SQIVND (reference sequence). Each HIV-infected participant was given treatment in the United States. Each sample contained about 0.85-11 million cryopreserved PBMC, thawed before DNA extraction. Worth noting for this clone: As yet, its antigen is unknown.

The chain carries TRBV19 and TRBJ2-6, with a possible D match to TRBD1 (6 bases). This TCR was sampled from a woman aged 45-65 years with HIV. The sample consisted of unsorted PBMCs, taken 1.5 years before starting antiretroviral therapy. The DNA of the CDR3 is TGTGCCAGTGGTACAGGGTTCTCTCCTGGGGCCAACGTCCTGACTTTC. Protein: CASGTGFSPGANVLTF.